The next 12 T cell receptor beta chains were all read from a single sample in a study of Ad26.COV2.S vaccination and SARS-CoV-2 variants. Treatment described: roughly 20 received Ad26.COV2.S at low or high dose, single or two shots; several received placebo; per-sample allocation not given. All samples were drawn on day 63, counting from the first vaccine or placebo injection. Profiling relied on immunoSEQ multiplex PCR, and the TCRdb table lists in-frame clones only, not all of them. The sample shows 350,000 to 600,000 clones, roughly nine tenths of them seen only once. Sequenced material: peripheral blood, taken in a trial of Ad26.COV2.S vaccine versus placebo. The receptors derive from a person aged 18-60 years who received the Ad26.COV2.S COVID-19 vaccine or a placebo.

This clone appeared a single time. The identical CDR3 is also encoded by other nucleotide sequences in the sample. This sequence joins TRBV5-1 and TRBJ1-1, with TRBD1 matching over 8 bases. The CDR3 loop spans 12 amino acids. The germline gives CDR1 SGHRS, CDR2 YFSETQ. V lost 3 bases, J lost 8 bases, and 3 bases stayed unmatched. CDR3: CASSSGQGEAFF. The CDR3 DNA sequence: TGCGCCAGCAGCTCCGGACAGGGCGAAGCTTTCTTT.

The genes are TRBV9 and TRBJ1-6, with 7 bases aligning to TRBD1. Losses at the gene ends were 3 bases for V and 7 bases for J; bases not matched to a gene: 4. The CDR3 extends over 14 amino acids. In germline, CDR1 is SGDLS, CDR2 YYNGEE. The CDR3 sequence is CASSADRKNSPLHF. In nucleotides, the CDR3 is TGTGCCAGCAGCGCGGACAGGAAGAATTCACCCCTCCACTTT.

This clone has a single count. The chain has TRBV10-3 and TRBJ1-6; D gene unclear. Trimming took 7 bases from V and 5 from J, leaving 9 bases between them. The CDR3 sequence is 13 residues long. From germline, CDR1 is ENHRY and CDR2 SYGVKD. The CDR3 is CAIKAQDNSPLHF. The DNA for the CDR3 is TGTGCCATCAAAGCACAAGATAATTCACCCCTCCACTTT.

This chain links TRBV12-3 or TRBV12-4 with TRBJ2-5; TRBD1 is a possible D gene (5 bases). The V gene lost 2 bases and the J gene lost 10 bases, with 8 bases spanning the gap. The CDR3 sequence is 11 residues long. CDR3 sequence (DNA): TGTGCCAGCAGTTTAATAGGGGTCCAGTACTTC. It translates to CASSLIGVQYF.

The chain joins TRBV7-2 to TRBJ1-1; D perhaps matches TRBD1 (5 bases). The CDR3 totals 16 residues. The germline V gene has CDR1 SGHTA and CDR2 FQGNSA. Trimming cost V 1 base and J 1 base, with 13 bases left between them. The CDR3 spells CASSLGGGVRNTEAFF. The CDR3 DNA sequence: TGTGCCAGCAGCTTAGGGGGCGGGGTCCGGAACACTGAAGCTTTCTTT.

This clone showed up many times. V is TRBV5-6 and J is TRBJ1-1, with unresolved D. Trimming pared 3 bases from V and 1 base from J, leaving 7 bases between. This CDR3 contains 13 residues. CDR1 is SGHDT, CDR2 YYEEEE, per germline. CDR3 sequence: CASSSTPNTEAFF. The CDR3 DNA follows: TGTGCCAGCAGCTCGACACCGAACACTGAAGCTTTCTTT.

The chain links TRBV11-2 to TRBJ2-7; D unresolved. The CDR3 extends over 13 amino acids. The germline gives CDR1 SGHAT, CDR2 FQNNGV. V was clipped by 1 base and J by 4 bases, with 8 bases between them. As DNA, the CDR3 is TGTGCCAGCAGCTTAGTTCTTCCGTACGAGCAGTACTTC. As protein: CASSLVLPYEQYF.

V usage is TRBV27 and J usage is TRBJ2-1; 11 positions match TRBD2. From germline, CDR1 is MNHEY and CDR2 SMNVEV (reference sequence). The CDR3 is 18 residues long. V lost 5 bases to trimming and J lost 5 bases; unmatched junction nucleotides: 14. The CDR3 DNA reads TGTGCCAGCAGTCATAACGGCATCGGACTAGCGGGTAACAATGAGCAGTTCTTC. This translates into CASSHNGIGLAGNNEQFF.

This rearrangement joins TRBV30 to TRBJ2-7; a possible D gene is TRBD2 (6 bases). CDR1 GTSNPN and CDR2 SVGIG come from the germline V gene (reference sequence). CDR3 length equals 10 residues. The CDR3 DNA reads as TGTGCGGGCGGGAACTACGAGCAGTACTTC. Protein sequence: CAGGNYEQYF.

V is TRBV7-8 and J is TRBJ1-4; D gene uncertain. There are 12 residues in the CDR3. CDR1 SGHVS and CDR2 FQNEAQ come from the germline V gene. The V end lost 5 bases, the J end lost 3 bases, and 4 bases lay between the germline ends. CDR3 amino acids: CASSRANEKLFF. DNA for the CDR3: TGTGCCAGCAGCCGAGCTAATGAAAAACTGTTTTTT.

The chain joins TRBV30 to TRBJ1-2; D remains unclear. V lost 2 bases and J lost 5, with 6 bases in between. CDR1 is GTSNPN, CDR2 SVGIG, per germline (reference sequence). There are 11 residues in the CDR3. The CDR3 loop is CAWSLSYGYTF. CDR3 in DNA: TGTGCCTGGAGTTTGTCATATGGCTACACCTTC.

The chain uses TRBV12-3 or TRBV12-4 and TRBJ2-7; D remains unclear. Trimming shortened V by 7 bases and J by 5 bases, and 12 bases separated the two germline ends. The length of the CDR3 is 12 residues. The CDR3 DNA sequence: TGTGCCAGCACCGGTTCGGGCCACGAGCAGTACTTC. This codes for CASTGSGHEQYF.